This T cell receptor (beta chain) stems from a study of blood T cell repertoires in COVID-19. This CDR3 contains 14 residues. Germline CDR1 and CDR2: LNHDA and SQIVND (reference sequence). Deletions cut 1 base from V and 6 bases from J, with 10 bases between. Here immunoSEQ multiplex PCR was the method, and the copy in TCRdb shows in-frame clones only, minus some. In the table there are about 71,000 clones, approximately 83% of which are singletons. The clonotype was recovered from a man younger than 45 with COVID-19, enrolled during active disease. This chain uses TRBV19 with TRBJ1-3; no firm D call. Source material: peripheral blood. In DNA, the CDR3 is TGTGCCAGTAGTATAGGAAGCCTCAAAAACACCATATATTTT. This gives the protein CASSIGSLKNTIYF.